This TCR beta chain was retrieved from a study of post-analysis software for immune sequencing data. Prepared libraries of TCR beta cDNA carried unique molecular identifiers. T cells, roughly 0.9 to 11 million of them, yielded about 500,000 cDNA molecules. TCRdb analysed the PCR reads with MiXCR anew, one entry per CDR3 protein. Of some 260,000 distinct CDR3 sequences in the sample, 36% were seen once. This clonotype was found many times. Its antigen is still unknown. This CDR3 has 13 residues. Germline V gives CDR1 SGHAT, CDR2 FQDESV (reference sequence). V lost 5 bases and J lost 6, with 10 bases in between. General study findings and limits: Included in a set of five TRBV segments more frequent in patients than controls were TRBV5-6, TRBV5-1 and TRBV20-1. The normalized Chao1 diversity of multiple sclerosis patients was significantly lower than that of controls. Same-batch samples co-clustered strongly by F measure.

The TCR originated in a girl aged 10-17 years with multiple sclerosis. This chain links TRBV11-1 with TRBJ2-2; D uncertain. Source material: blood. The CDR3 reads CASSPVGSGELFF. CDR3 bases: TGTGCCAGCAGCCCCGTGGGTTCCGGGGAGCTGTTTTTT.